Listed here is a single TCR beta chain. The CDR3 runs to 16 residues. This sample was taken from a study of control samples from healthy donors and cancer patients. Only in-frame clones appear in the TCRdb table, and some are missing; sequencing was by immunoSEQ multiplex PCR. The sample contains approximately 100,000 clones, around 90% of which appear only once. The sequenced sample was blood. This receptor was obtained from a man younger than 40 in good health. V gene TRBV21-1 combines with J gene TRBJ1-3. TRBV21-1 is an annotated pseudogene. CDR3: CASSTEGSRSGNTIYF. As DNA, the CDR3 is TGTGCCAGCAGCACCGAAGGGTCGCGCTCTGGAAACACCATATATTTT.